These 4 T cell receptor beta chains came from one sample sequenced in a study of Ad26.COV2.S vaccination and SARS-CoV-2 variants. Specified treatment: roughly 19 received Ad26.COV2.S at low or high dose, single or two shots; about 5 received placebo; per-sample allocation not given. Samples came from day 63 after the first vaccine or placebo injection. Sequenced by immunoSEQ multiplex PCR; TCRdb stores in-frame clones only, minus some. Of more than 400,000 clones listed, approximately 92% are singletons. Material: peripheral blood, obtained in a trial of Ad26.COV2.S vaccine versus placebo. The origin of the receptors is a person aged 18-60 years who received the Ad26.COV2.S COVID-19 vaccine or a placebo.

This clone was found once. The V gene is TRBV7-8, the J gene TRBJ2-5; D is tentatively TRBD1 or TRBD2 (6 bases each). The CDR3 covers 14 residues. Germline values: CDR1 SGHVS, CDR2 FQNEAQ. V lost 5 bases and J 5 bases, leaving 15 bases between the germline ends. The CDR3 reads CASSPEGGPETQYF. In nucleotides, the CDR3 is TGTGCCAGCAGCCCCGAGGGGGGCCCGGAGACCCAGTACTTC.

The J gene is TRBJ1-2, the V gene TRBV4-3; D remains unclear. Germline-derived CDR1 and CDR2 are LGHNA and YSLEER. V was shortened by 0 bases and J by 4 bases, with 9 bases between the two germline ends. This CDR3 comprises 14 residues. CDR3 sequence reads: CASSQEFGSYGYTF. CDR3 sequence (DNA): TGCGCCAGCAGCCAAGAGTTTGGTTCCTATGGCTACACCTTC.

The chain uses TRBV29-1 and TRBJ2-7; D is unclear. Trimming removed 7 bases from V and 6 bases from J, with 13 bases in between. Germline CDR1 and CDR2: SQVTM and ANQGSEA. This CDR3 is 11 amino acids long. The CDR3 region is CSAITRGEQYF. The CDR3 nucleotides read TGCAGCGCTATAACGAGAGGCGAGCAGTACTTC.

The chain links TRBV3-1 (or the pseudogene TRBV3-2) to TRBJ1-1; D is uncertain. The V gene lost 1 base and the J gene lost 4 bases, with 16 bases spanning the gap. CDR1 is LGHDT, CDR2 YNNKEL, per germline (reference sequence). The CDR3 runs 16 residues. The CDR3 is CASSQVCADEATEAFF. Here the CDR3 DNA reads TGTGCCAGCAGCCAAGTATGCGCGGACGAGGCCACTGAAGCTTTCTTT.